This paragraph covers one T cell receptor beta chain sequence. This entry comes from a study of CD8+ T cells in alopecia areata. Extraction and reverse transcription of RNA yielded cDNA as the sequencing template. Generated by immunoSEQ multiplex PCR, the TCRdb table keeps only in-frame clones and is missing some. The data show over 200,000 clones, 50% to 60% seen once. Sorted populations comprised CD4+ and CD8+ T cells obtained from PBMCs. The CDR3 is made up of 16 amino acids. CDR1 and CDR2 from the germline V gene are SGHRS and YFSETQ. Trimming stripped 0 bases from V and 10 bases from J, with 17 bases between.

This receptor was identified in a human donor with alopecia areata. The rearrangement uses TRBV5-1 and TRBJ1-6; a possible D gene is TRBD1 (6 bases). The specimen comprised CD4+ T cells sorted from blood, sampled at week 0. The CDR3 here is CASSLAWGQGVSPLHF. In DNA form, the CDR3 reads TGCGCCAGCAGCTTGGCGTGGGGGCAGGGAGTCTCACCCCTCCACTTT. The full variable domain, rest sourced from reference TRBV5-1 and TRBJ1-6, is KAGVTQTPRYLIKTRGQQVTLSCSPISGHRSVSWYQQTPGQGLQFLFEYFSETQRNKGNFPGRFSGRQFSNSRSEMNVSTLELGDSALYLCASSLAWGQGVSPLHFGNGTRLTVT.